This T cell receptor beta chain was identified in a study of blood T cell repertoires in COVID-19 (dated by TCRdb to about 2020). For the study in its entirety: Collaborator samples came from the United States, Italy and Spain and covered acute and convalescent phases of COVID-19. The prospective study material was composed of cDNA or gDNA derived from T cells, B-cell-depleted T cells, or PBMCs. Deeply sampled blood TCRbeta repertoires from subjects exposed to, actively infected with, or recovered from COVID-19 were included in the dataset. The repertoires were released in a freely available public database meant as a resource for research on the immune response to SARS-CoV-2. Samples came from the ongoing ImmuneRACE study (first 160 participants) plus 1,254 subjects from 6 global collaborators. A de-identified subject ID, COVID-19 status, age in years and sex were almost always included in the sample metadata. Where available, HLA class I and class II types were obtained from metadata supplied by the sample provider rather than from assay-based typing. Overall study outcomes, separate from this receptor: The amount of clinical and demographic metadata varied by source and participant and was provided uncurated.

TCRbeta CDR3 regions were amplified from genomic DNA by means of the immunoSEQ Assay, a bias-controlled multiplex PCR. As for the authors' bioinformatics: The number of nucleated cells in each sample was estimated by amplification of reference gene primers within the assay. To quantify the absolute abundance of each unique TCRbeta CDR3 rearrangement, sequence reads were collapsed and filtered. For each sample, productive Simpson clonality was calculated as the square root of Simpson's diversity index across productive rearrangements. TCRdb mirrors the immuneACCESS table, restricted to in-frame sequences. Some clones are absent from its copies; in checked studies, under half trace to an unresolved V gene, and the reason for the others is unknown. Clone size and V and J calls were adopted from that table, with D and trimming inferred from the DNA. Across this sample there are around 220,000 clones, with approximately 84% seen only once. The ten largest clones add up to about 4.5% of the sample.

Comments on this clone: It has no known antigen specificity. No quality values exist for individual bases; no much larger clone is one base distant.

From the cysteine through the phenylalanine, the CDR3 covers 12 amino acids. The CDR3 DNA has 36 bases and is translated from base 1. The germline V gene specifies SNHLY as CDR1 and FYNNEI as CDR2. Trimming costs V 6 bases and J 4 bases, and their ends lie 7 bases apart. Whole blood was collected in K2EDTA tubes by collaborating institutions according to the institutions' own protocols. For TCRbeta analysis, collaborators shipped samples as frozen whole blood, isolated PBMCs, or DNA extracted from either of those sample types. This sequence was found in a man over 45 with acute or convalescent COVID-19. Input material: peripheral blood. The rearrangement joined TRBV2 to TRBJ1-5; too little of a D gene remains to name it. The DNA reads TGTGCCAGCAGAAACATGAATCAGCCCCAGCATTTT. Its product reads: CASRNMNQPQHF.